Listed below are T cell receptor beta chains from one sample, sequenced in a study of blood T cell repertoires in COVID-19. The table came from immunoSEQ multiplex PCR; TCRdb's copy has only in-frame clones and leaves some out. This table has around 130,000 clones, roughly 80% appearing once. Material: PBMCs or T cells enriched from blood (not recorded which). The receptors here all came from a young man who had recovered from COVID-19. Each CDR3 is given with its conserved first and last residue. Each record gives: D gene, J gene, V gene, clone size, CDR3 protein, CDR3 DNA. D genes are given only for firm matches. Rows give clone size only sometimes, using once, few, many, or a class for an expanded clone.

.	TRBJ1-1	TRBV19	.	CASRKQGSNTEAFF	TGTGCCAGTAGAAAACAGGGTTCGAACACTGAAGCTTTCTTT
.	TRBJ1-4	TRBV2	.	CASRTATNEKLFF	TGTGCCAGCCGGACAGCAACTAATGAAAAACTGTTTTTT
TRBD1	TRBJ2-3	TRBV2	few	CASSPGQGFGDTQYF	TGTGCCAGCAGTCCGGGACAGGGTTTTGGAGATACGCAGTATTTT
TRBD2	TRBJ2-1	TRBV19	.	CASSPSGRGSYNEQFF	TGTGCCAGTAGTCCTAGCGGGAGGGGGTCCTACAATGAGCAGTTCTTC
.	TRBJ1-1	TRBV23-1	.	CASMRMNTEAFF	TGCGCCAGCATGCGGATGAACACTGAAGCTTTCTTT
TRBD1	TRBJ2-2	TRBV7-9	.	CASSPRQGANTGELFF	TGTGCCAGCAGCCCTCGACAGGGGGCGAACACCGGGGAGCTGTTTTTT
TRBD2	TRBJ2-1	TRBV29-1	.	CSVDSLAGESVYEQFF	TGCAGCGTTGACTCCCTAGCGGGAGAGTCTGTTTATGAGCAGTTCTTC
.	TRBJ1-3	TRBV2	.	CASSEVSSGNTIYF	TGTGCCAGCAGTGAGGTCAGCTCTGGAAACACCATATATTTT
.	TRBJ2-4	TRBV5-6	.	CASSRRSGTKNIQYF	TGTGCCAGCAGCCGACGATCCGGGACAAAAAACATTCAGTACTTC
TRBD1	TRBJ1-1	TRBV5-8	.	CASSFQGATEAFF	TGTGCCAGCAGCTTTCAGGGGGCTACTGAAGCTTTCTTT
TRBD1	TRBJ2-6	TRBV2	.	CASMLQGAGGANVLTF	TGTGCCAGCATGCTACAGGGGGCAGGTGGGGCCAACGTCCTGACTTTC
TRBD2	TRBJ2-3	TRBV4-1	once	CASSQDALAGVQYF	TGCGCCAGCAGCCAAGATGCCCTAGCGGGAGTACAATATTTT
TRBD2	TRBJ2-7	TRBV10-3	.	CATATSFEQYF	TGTGCCACCGCGACTAGCTTCGAGCAGTACTTC
.	TRBJ1-4	TRBV7-9	.	CASSRDGGTNEKLFF	TGTGCCAGCAGCCGAGACGGGGGAACTAATGAAAAACTGTTTTTT
TRBD1	TRBJ1-5	TRBV6-5	once	CASSLGQFGQPQHF	TGTGCCAGCAGTTTGGGACAGTTCGGACAGCCCCAGCATTTT
.	TRBJ1-2	TRBV2	.	CASSSSGVRGYTF	TGTGCCAGCAGTTCCTCAGGGGTGCGGGGCTACACCTTC
.	TRBJ2-6	TRBV19	.	CASSPVSGANVLTF	TGTGCCAGTAGTCCTGTCTCTGGGGCCAACGTCCTGACTTTC
.	TRBJ1-1	TRBV5-4	.	CASSLRLGREEAFF	TGTGCCAGCAGCTTGCGCCTTGGACGGGAAGAAGCTTTCTTT
TRBD1	TRBJ2-1	TRBV5-1	.	CATTTNTGGGNEQFF	TGCGCCACCACCACGAACACAGGGGGTGGAAATGAGCAGTTCTTC
.	TRBJ2-4	TRBV5-6	.	CASSLEGGSSENIQYF	TGTGCCAGCAGCTTGGAGGGTGGGAGCTCAGAAAACATTCAGTACTTC
.	TRBJ2-7	TRBV6-5	many	CASSYSFEGGYEQYF	TGTGCCAGCAGTTACTCGTTTGAGGGAGGCTACGAGCAGTACTTC
.	TRBJ2-1	TRBV6-2/TRBV6-3	.	CASSSRQVGNNEQFF	TGTGCCAGCAGTTCCAGACAGGTGGGGAACAATGAGCAGTTCTTC
TRBD1	TRBJ1-1	TRBV29-1	once	CSVTRTGGGTEAFF	TGCAGCGTTACCAGGACAGGGGGCGGCACTGAAGCTTTCTTT
.	TRBJ1-5	TRBV6-1	.	CASSEFVWASNQPQHF	TGTGCCAGCAGTGAGTTCGTTTGGGCGAGCAATCAGCCCCAGCATTTT
TRBD1	TRBJ1-1	TRBV4-1	.	CASSQKGQYTEAFF	TGCGCCAGCAGCCAAAAGGGACAGTACACTGAAGCTTTCTTT
TRBD1	TRBJ1-5	TRBV19	.	CASSVTGDLHF	TGTGCCAGTAGTGTGACAGGGGACTTGCATTTT
.	TRBJ1-1	TRBV12-5	.	CASGLQGTLPSGEAFF	TGTGCTAGTGGTTTGCAGGGGACCCTACCCTCGGGTGAAGCTTTCTTT
.	TRBJ1-2	TRBV6-5	.	CASSYGALDNYGYTF	TGTGCCAGCAGTTACGGGGCCTTGGATAACTATGGCTACACCTTC
.	TRBJ1-2	TRBV11-2	.	CASSLDLAAAYGYTF	TGTGCCAGCAGCTTAGATTTAGCGGCAGCTTATGGCTACACCTTC
TRBD1	TRBJ1-5	TRBV6-5	once	CASSYSRQGAGQPQHF	TGTGCCAGCAGTTACTCGCGACAGGGGGCTGGTCAGCCCCAGCATTTT
TRBD1	TRBJ2-5	TRBV27	.	CASSLNRGETQYF	TGTGCCAGCAGTTTAAACAGGGGAGAGACCCAGTACTTC
.	TRBJ1-1	TRBV18	once	CASSPGSRRTEAFF	TGTGCCAGCTCACCGGGCTCGCGACGCACTGAAGCTTTCTTT
TRBD2	TRBJ2-1	TRBV3-1/TRBV3-2	.	CASSSLVGTSGRSSYNEQFF	TGTGCCAGCAGCTCCCTGGTGGGGACTAGCGGGAGAAGCTCCTACAATGAGCAGTTCTTC
TRBD1	TRBJ2-2	TRBV25-1	.	CASSGDSGGTGELFF	TGTGCCAGCAGTGGAGACTCAGGGGGCACCGGGGAGCTGTTTTTT
.	TRBJ2-3	TRBV5-4	few	CASSQGQADTQYF	TGTGCCAGCAGCCAGGGGCAGGCAGATACGCAGTATTTT
.	TRBJ1-1	TRBV29-1	.	CSVQGQNTEAFF	TGCAGCGTTCAGGGGCAGAACACTGAAGCTTTCTTT
TRBD1	TRBJ1-2	TRBV7-6	.	CASSAGTGEAYGYTF	TGTGCCAGCAGCGCCGGGACAGGGGAGGCCTATGGCTACACCTTC
TRBD2	TRBJ2-5	TRBV29-1	.	CSVDAGEETQYF	TGCAGCGTTGACGCGGGGGAAGAGACCCAGTACTTC
.	TRBJ2-5	TRBV11-2	.	CASSLGSGQETQYF	TGTGCCAGCAGCTTAGGCTCAGGACAAGAGACCCAGTACTTC
TRBD1	TRBJ1-1	TRBV5-1	.	CASSRDRGLLNTEAFF	TGCGCCAGCAGCCGGGACAGGGGGCTATTGAACACTGAAGCTTTCTTT
.	TRBJ1-1	TRBV11-1	.	CASSLERQTEAFF	TGTGCCAGCAGCTTGGAAAGACAGACTGAAGCTTTCTTT
.	TRBJ1-1	TRBV12-3/TRBV12-4	.	CASSLRTEAFF	TGTGCCAGCAGTTTGCGGACTGAAGCTTTCTTT
.	TRBJ2-7	TRBV7-9	.	CASTWGDSYEQYF	TGTGCCAGCACCTGGGGGGACTCCTACGAGCAGTACTTC
TRBD2	TRBJ2-7	TRBV3-1/TRBV3-2	.	CASSQDSGGAVGDEQYF	TGTGCCAGCAGCCAAGATTCGGGGGGAGCCGTTGGCGACGAGCAGTACTTC
TRBD1	TRBJ1-5	TRBV6-1	few	CASSARQGASNQPQHF	TGTGCCAGCAGTGCCAGACAGGGGGCGAGCAATCAGCCCCAGCATTTT
TRBD1	TRBJ2-1	TRBV10-3	.	CAINFGDRGNNEQFF	TGTGCCATCAACTTTGGGGACAGGGGGAACAATGAGCAGTTCTTC
.	TRBJ1-2	TRBV19	once	CASRKDNPGYTF	TGTGCCAGTAGGAAGGACAATCCAGGCTACACCTTC
.	TRBJ2-2	TRBV2	.	CASIAEGGGYTGELFF	TGTGCCAGCATCGCCGAGGGGGGAGGGTACACCGGGGAGCTGTTTTTT
.	TRBJ2-2	TRBV27	once	CASSSSGTGGRTGELFF	.
TRBD1	TRBJ2-1	TRBV3-1/TRBV3-2	.	CASSRQQGSYNEQFF	TGTGCCAGCAGTCGTCAACAGGGGTCCTACAATGAGCAGTTCTTC
TRBD2	TRBJ2-1	TRBV20-1	.	CSAASGRGVLF	TGCAGTGCCGCCAGCGGGAGAGGGGTGCTCTTC
TRBD1	TRBJ1-1	TRBV13	.	CASSPRTGSDTEAFF	TGTGCCAGCAGCCCGCGGACAGGCTCGGACACTGAAGCTTTCTTT
TRBD1	TRBJ1-1	TRBV5-1	few	CASSRTGAPTEAFF	TGCGCCAGCAGCAGAACAGGGGCGCCCACTGAAGCTTTCTTT
TRBD1	TRBJ1-6	TRBV9	.	CASSDRQGAKNSPLHF	TGTGCCAGCAGCGACCGACAGGGGGCTAAAAATTCACCCCTCCACTTT
.	TRBJ2-7	TRBV7-6	.	CASSLTGEEQYF	TGTGCCAGCAGCTTGACCGGGGAAGAGCAGTACTTC
.	TRBJ2-6	TRBV19	.	CASTLGQGGSRSGANVLTF	TGTGCCAGTACTTTAGGGCAGGGCGGTTCTCGCTCTGGGGCCAACGTCCTGACTTTC
.	TRBJ2-1	TRBV18	.	CASSTSSGYNEQFF	TGTGCCAGCTCAACTAGCTCGGGTTACAATGAGCAGTTCTTC